This TCR beta chain was identified in a study of blood T cell repertoires in COVID-19. About the study: From the United States, Italy and Spain came samples of acute and convalescent COVID-19.

Original data processing: Using reference gene primer amplification, nucleated cell counts were estimated. TCRdb keeps only in-frame clones here, not all; method: immunoSEQ multiplex PCR. Clonal size and the V and J genes are those of that table, whereas D and trimming came from the DNA. This sample has 280,000 or so clones, with about 85% found just once. CDR1 is SGHTA, CDR2 FQGNSA, per germline. The length of the CDR3 is 17 residues. With V trimmed by 4 bases and J by 2 bases, 3 bases remained unmatched. The chain carries TRBV7-2 and TRBJ2-2; 14 bases are a match to TRBD2. The source material was peripheral blood. The source of this sequence is a human donor in a cohort sampled during active COVID-19. The CDR3 protein is CASSYGLAGGNTGELFF. The DNA of the CDR3 is TGTGCCAGCAGCTACGGACTAGCGGGGGGTAACACCGGGGAGCTGTTTTTT.